Reported below is one T cell receptor beta chain. An amount of RNA that ranged from roughly 0.5 to 1 ug was reverse transcribed with random hexamers. TCRdb used MiXCR to reprocess the immunoSEQ multiplex PCR reads, holding one entry per CDR3 protein. The sample has approximately 230,000 distinct CDR3 sequences; over 85% are singletons. The CDR3 is 15 amino acids. From germline, CDR1 is KGHDR and CDR2 SFDVKD. Trimming removed 4 bases from V and 7 bases from J; junction bases left unmatched: 7. This sample is part of a study of CD8 T cells in Susac syndrome. The origin of this receptor is a human donor with multiple sclerosis. The rearrangement uses TRBV24-1 and TRBJ2-1; 9 bases are shared with TRBD2. The sample consisted of CD4+ T cells from PBMCs. The CDR3 nucleotides read TGTGCCACCAGTGAAACGCGGGAGGGCCGGAATGAGCAGTTCTTC. Residues: CATSETREGRNEQFF.